This T cell receptor (beta chain) was retrieved from a study of T-cell reconstitution after alpha-beta-depleted transplantation in children. Preparing the TCRbeta library involved the use of unique molecular identifiers. In TCRdb, the PCR reads were re-called with MiXCR into one record per CDR3 protein. The sample consists of 450,000 to 600,000 distinct CDR3 sequences, around a third of them appearing once. Germline V gene sequence: CDR1 KGHSH, CDR2 LQKENI. This CDR3 spans 15 amino acids. V lost 6 bases to trimming and J lost 8 bases; unmatched junction nucleotides: 12. The specimen was PBMCs from the stem cell graft donor, collected from the stem cell graft. The TCR comes from a human donor who donated a stem cell graft to a child with aplastic anemia. This chain joins TRBV18 and TRBJ1-4; 7 bases line up with TRBD1. The CDR3, as DNA: TGTGCCAGCTCCCTCGGAGGAGGGGGCGGCGAAAAACTGTTTTTT. Its translation is CASSLGGGGGEKLFF.